This T cell receptor beta chain was obtained from a study of cytomegalovirus exposure and HLA in healthy donors. The PCR used 60 Vbeta and 13 Jbeta primers. This table comes from immunoSEQ multiplex PCR, and its TCRdb copy is limited to in-frame clones, with some not included. The table shows about 100,000 clones, with roughly 82% occurring only once. CDR1 is SQVTM and CDR2 is ANQGSEA in the germline V gene. The length of the CDR3 is 13 residues. This clone was seen once. A read error may produce the germline difference seen at one junction end. The rearrangement joins TRBV29-1 to TRBJ2-4; 10 nucleotides line up with TRBD1. The receptor was isolated from a young woman in good health and CMV-seronegative. The sequenced sample was PBMCs. The CDR3 region has the DNA TGCAGCGTCCGGACAGGGGGGAAAAGCATTCAGTACTTC. Translation gives CSVRTGGKSIQYF.